This T cell receptor beta chain was sequenced during a study of PD-1 blockade in classical Hodgkin lymphoma. Clones were read by immunoSEQ multiplex PCR, and TCRdb kept only the in-frame ones, dropping some. This sample yields about 30,000 clones, of which under 75% are seen a single time; about 15% belongs to the top ten. Each and every patient relapsed after autologous stem cell transplantation, and patients got differing brentuximab vedotin exposure. With regard to this clone: Its specificity is not known.

V was cut by 4 bases and J by 7 bases, with 14 bases left in between. CDR1 is KGHSH and CDR2 is LQKENI in the germline V gene. CDR3 size: 14 residues. Study-level findings and limits: The CD4+ diversity rise by C4D1 was clearest in complete responders.

The sequence derives from a human donor with classical Hodgkin lymphoma. This specimen was peripheral blood mononuclear cells (PBMCs), taken before the second cycle of nivolumab. This chain joins TRBV18 and TRBJ2-1, with D perhaps TRBD2 (5 bases). CDR3: CASSLSLRGNEQFF. The DNA of the CDR3 is TGTGCCAGCTCACTTTCGCTCCGGGGAAATGAGCAGTTCTTC.